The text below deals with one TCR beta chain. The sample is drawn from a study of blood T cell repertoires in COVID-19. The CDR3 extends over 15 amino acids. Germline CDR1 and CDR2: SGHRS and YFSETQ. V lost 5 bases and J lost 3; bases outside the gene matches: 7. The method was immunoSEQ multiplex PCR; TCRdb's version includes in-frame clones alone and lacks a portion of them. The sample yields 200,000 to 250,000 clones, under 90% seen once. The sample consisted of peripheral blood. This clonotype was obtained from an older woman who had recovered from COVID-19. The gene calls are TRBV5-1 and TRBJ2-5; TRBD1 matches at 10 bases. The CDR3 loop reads CASSASGTGEETQYF. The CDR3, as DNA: TGCGCCAGCAGTGCATCCGGGACAGGGGAAGAGACCCAGTACTTC.